Listed below are T cell receptor beta chains from one sample, sequenced in a study of shared clonotypes between healthy human individuals. Data came from immunoSEQ multiplex PCR; TCRdb stores just in-frame clones and leaves some out. This repertoire shows some 1,400,000 clones, 95% to 97% found once; its top ten account for 1.2%. What was sequenced was naive CD4+ T cells sorted from blood. These receptors originate from a man younger than 45 in good health. Each CDR3 is given with its conserved first and last residue. Each record gives: D gene, V gene, clone size, J gene, CDR3 protein, CDR3 DNA. A D gene is named only where the DNA matches it firmly. A clone size is listed for some rows: how often the clone was seen (once, few, many), or a class if it is expanded.

d_call: TRBD2; v_call: TRBV27; clone_size: .; j_call: TRBJ2-3; cdr3_aa: CASSLAGVSTDTQYF; cdr3_nt: TGTGCCAGCAGCCTAGCGGGAGTAAGCACAGATACGCAGTATTTT
d_call: TRBD1; v_call: TRBV29-1; clone_size: .; j_call: TRBJ2-7; cdr3_aa: CSVASGQATYEQYF; cdr3_nt: TGCAGCGTGGCCTCCGGACAGGCAACCTACGAGCAGTACTTC
d_call: TRBD1; v_call: TRBV5-1; clone_size: .; j_call: TRBJ2-5; cdr3_aa: CASSVGTGIRGQETQYF; cdr3_nt: TGCGCCAGCAGCGTCGGGACAGGGATTAGAGGACAAGAGACCCAGTACTTC
d_call: .; v_call: TRBV11-2; clone_size: .; j_call: TRBJ2-5; cdr3_aa: CASSRGQGLWETQYF; cdr3_nt: TGTGCCAGCAGCCGGGGACAAGGATTATGGGAGACCCAGTACTTC
d_call: TRBD2; v_call: TRBV5-4; clone_size: .; j_call: TRBJ2-6; cdr3_aa: CASGTSKGGANVLTF; cdr3_nt: TGTGCCAGCGGGACTAGTAAAGGTGGGGCCAACGTCCTGACTTTC
d_call: .; v_call: TRBV6-1; clone_size: .; j_call: TRBJ1-5; cdr3_aa: CASKGLYFNQPQHF; cdr3_nt: TGTGCCAGCAAGGGACTTTACTTTAATCAGCCCCAGCATTTT
d_call: TRBD1; v_call: TRBV28; clone_size: .; j_call: TRBJ2-7; cdr3_aa: CASSLPWTGKYEQYF; cdr3_nt: TGTGCCAGCAGTTTACCATGGACAGGGAAGTACGAGCAGTACTTC
d_call: TRBD1; v_call: TRBV18; clone_size: once; j_call: TRBJ2-1; cdr3_aa: CASSHRDRAYNEQFF; cdr3_nt: TGTGCCAGCTCACACCGGGACAGGGCATACAATGAGCAGTTCTTC
d_call: .; v_call: TRBV7-2; clone_size: .; j_call: TRBJ2-7; cdr3_aa: CAQGLNIRTVSSYEQYF; cdr3_nt: TGTGCCCAAGGATTAAATATTCGGACGGTGAGCTCCTACGAGCAGTACTTC
d_call: TRBD1; v_call: TRBV7-9; clone_size: .; j_call: TRBJ1-1; cdr3_aa: CASSLGPRGPLAFF; cdr3_nt: TGTGCCAGCAGCTTAGGGCCCAGGGGGCCGTTAGCTTTCTTT
d_call: .; v_call: TRBV28; clone_size: .; j_call: TRBJ2-7; cdr3_aa: CASSLSGAVYYEQYF; cdr3_nt: TGTGCCAGCAGTCTATCGGGAGCAGTATATTACGAGCAGTACTTC
d_call: TRBD1; v_call: TRBV28; clone_size: .; j_call: TRBJ2-2; cdr3_aa: CASRPHWDRGPNTGELFF; cdr3_nt: TGTGCCAGCAGACCTCACTGGGACAGGGGCCCGAACACCGGGGAGCTGTTTTTT
d_call: TRBD2; v_call: TRBV5-6; clone_size: .; j_call: TRBJ2-7; cdr3_aa: CASRKGLAGVPSEQYF; cdr3_nt: TGTGCCAGCAGGAAGGGACTAGCGGGAGTTCCTAGCGAGCAGTACTTC
d_call: .; v_call: TRBV5-1; clone_size: .; j_call: TRBJ2-7; cdr3_aa: CASTLGVSEQYF; cdr3_nt: TGCGCCAGCACCCTGGGGGTATCCGAGCAGTACTTC
d_call: .; v_call: TRBV5-1; clone_size: .; j_call: TRBJ2-1; cdr3_aa: CASTGTAVSGSSYNEQFF; cdr3_nt: TGCGCCAGCACCGGTACAGCCGTCTCCGGTAGCTCCTACAATGAGCAGTTCTTC
d_call: TRBD1; v_call: TRBV5-1; clone_size: .; j_call: TRBJ2-2; cdr3_aa: CASSLGHQTGAGELFF; cdr3_nt: TGCGCCAGCAGCTTGGGACACCAGACAGGGGCCGGGGAGCTGTTTTTT
d_call: .; v_call: TRBV9; clone_size: once; j_call: TRBJ2-7; cdr3_aa: CASSGTGGNEQYF; cdr3_nt: TGTGCCAGCAGCGGCACGGGGGGCAACGAGCAGTACTTC
d_call: .; v_call: TRBV2; clone_size: .; j_call: TRBJ1-5; cdr3_aa: CASSLINSRNSNQPQHF; cdr3_nt: TGTGCCAGCAGCCTTATAAACTCAAGGAATAGCAATCAGCCCCAGCATTTT
d_call: TRBD1; v_call: TRBV4-1; clone_size: .; j_call: TRBJ1-5; cdr3_aa: CASSTTTGAVQPQHF; cdr3_nt: TGCGCCAGCAGCACGACGACAGGGGCGGTTCAGCCCCAGCATTTT
d_call: .; v_call: TRBV10-2; clone_size: .; j_call: TRBJ2-7; cdr3_aa: CASSDKAEYSYEQYF; cdr3_nt: TGCGCCAGCAGTGATAAAGCGGAGTACTCCTACGAGCAGTACTTC
d_call: TRBD1; v_call: TRBV7-2; clone_size: .; j_call: TRBJ1-2; cdr3_aa: CASSLVGGAPNYGYTF; cdr3_nt: TGTGCCAGCAGCTTAGTAGGGGGCGCGCCTAACTATGGCTACACCTTC
d_call: .; v_call: TRBV28; clone_size: few; j_call: TRBJ2-1; cdr3_aa: CASRLVVHEQFF; cdr3_nt: TGTGCCAGCAGACTCGTGGTCCATGAGCAGTTCTTC
d_call: TRBD1; v_call: TRBV4-3; clone_size: .; j_call: TRBJ2-1; cdr3_aa: CASSQVGDRVYNEQFF; cdr3_nt: TGCGCCAGCAGCCAAGTTGGGGACAGGGTCTACAATGAGCAGTTCTTC
d_call: TRBD1; v_call: TRBV27; clone_size: .; j_call: TRBJ2-5; cdr3_aa: CASSGQGVRETQYF; cdr3_nt: TGTGCCAGCAGCGGACAGGGGGTGAGGGAGACCCAGTACTTC
d_call: TRBD2; v_call: TRBV4-1; clone_size: .; j_call: TRBJ2-1; cdr3_aa: CASSQDPSGIVNEQFF; cdr3_nt: TGCGCCAGCAGCCAAGATCCTAGCGGGATCGTCAATGAGCAGTTCTTC
d_call: .; v_call: TRBV5-4; clone_size: .; j_call: TRBJ2-7; cdr3_aa: CASSLDPQFEQYF; cdr3_nt: TGTGCCAGCAGCTTGGATCCCCAATTCGAGCAGTACTTC
d_call: TRBD1; v_call: TRBV7-9; clone_size: .; j_call: TRBJ1-5; cdr3_aa: CASSLSWTGGPRPQHF; cdr3_nt: TGTGCCAGCAGCTTGAGTTGGACAGGGGGCCCTAGGCCCCAGCATTTT
d_call: .; v_call: TRBV7-2; clone_size: .; j_call: TRBJ1-2; cdr3_aa: CASSLSQIWGGGYTF; cdr3_nt: TGTGCCAGCAGCTTATCACAGATCTGGGGAGGTGGCTACACCTTC
d_call: .; v_call: TRBV6-5; clone_size: .; j_call: TRBJ2-7; cdr3_aa: CASSYSVLASYEQYF; cdr3_nt: TGTGCCAGCAGTTACTCAGTACTAGCCTCCTACGAGCAGTACTTC
d_call: .; v_call: TRBV29-1; clone_size: .; j_call: TRBJ2-7; cdr3_aa: CSVGLNYEQYF; cdr3_nt: TGCAGCGTTGGCTTAAACTACGAGCAGTACTTC
d_call: .; v_call: TRBV6-4; clone_size: .; j_call: TRBJ2-7; cdr3_aa: CASSPNRKAYEQYF; cdr3_nt: TGTGCCAGCAGCCCTAACAGGAAAGCCTACGAGCAGTACTTC
d_call: .; v_call: TRBV5-1; clone_size: .; j_call: TRBJ2-5; cdr3_aa: CASSLNDFLGTQYF; cdr3_nt: TGCGCCAGTTCTTTGAATGACTTCCTTGGGACCCAGTACTTC
d_call: .; v_call: TRBV18; clone_size: .; j_call: TRBJ1-1; cdr3_aa: CASSPLGRNTEAFF; cdr3_nt: TGTGCCAGCTCACCACTCGGAAGGAACACTGAAGCTTTCTTT
d_call: .; v_call: TRBV11-3; clone_size: .; j_call: TRBJ2-5; cdr3_aa: CASSEGGIRSETQYF; cdr3_nt: TGTGCCAGCAGCGAAGGCGGGATCAGGTCAGAGACCCAGTACTTC
d_call: .; v_call: TRBV5-7; clone_size: .; j_call: TRBJ1-4; cdr3_aa: CASSLYVWPAGLFF; cdr3_nt: TGTGCCAGCAGCTTGTATGTTTGGCCAGCGGGACTGTTTTTT